What follows are 27 T cell receptor beta chains derived from one specimen sequenced in a study of type 1 regulatory T cells. General study results and limits: Compared with non-Tr1 cells, Tr1 cells showed a narrower TCR repertoire.

TCRdb reprocessed the reads via MiXCR and lists one record per CDR3 protein. The sample carries about 5,000 distinct CDR3 sequences, about 26% recorded once. What these receptors recognize is not known. What was sequenced was cultured type 1 regulatory T (Tr1) cells, either the whole culture or a sorted fraction (not recorded which). These receptors all stem from a human donor in good health.

Relative to its sample, this clonotype is medium-sized. The chain combines TRBV18 with TRBJ2-7, with a possible D match to TRBD1 (6 bases). Trimming took off 3 bases at V and 4 bases at J, with 13 bases between the two ends. Germline V gene sequence: CDR1 KGHSH, CDR2 LQKENI. The CDR3 runs to 14 residues. CDR3 sequence (DNA): TGTGCCAGCTCACCTACAGGGCCCGGGTACGAGCAGTACTTC. Its protein is CASSPTGPGYEQYF.

This clonotype was counted a single time. This rearrangement joins TRBV18 to TRBJ1-5; unclear D gene. The CDR3 loop spans 13 amino acids. CDR1 and CDR2 from the germline V gene are KGHSH and LQKENI. Trimming removed 3 bases from V and 1 base from J, with 4 bases in between. CDR3 DNA sequence: TGTGCCAGCTCACCGGGAAGCAATCAGCCCCAGCATTTT. This translates into CASSPGSNQPQHF.

Comment on this clonotype: Given a much more abundant clone one base away, this may be a read error. The V gene is TRBV5-1, the J gene TRBJ2-7, with D uncertain. CDR1 SGHRS and CDR2 YFSETQ come from the germline V gene. CDR3 length: 15 amino acids. In DNA, the CDR3 is TGCACCAGCAGCTCGTCGACATTGAACTCCTACGAGCAGTACTTC. Its translation: CTSSSSTLNSYEQYF. The complete variable domain, with remaining parts taken from reference TRBV5-1 and TRBJ2-7, reads KAGVTQTPRYLIKTRGQQVTLSCSPISGHRSVSWYQQTPGQGLQFLFEYFSETQRNKGNFPGRFSGRQFSNSRSEMNVSTLELGDSALYLCTSSSSTLNSYEQYFGPGTRLTVT.

This clonotype has just one count. The rearrangement links TRBV6-1 to TRBJ2-2, with no clear D. The germline V gene encodes CDR1 MNHNS and CDR2 SASEGT. V was cut by 10 bases and J by 1 base, with 10 bases left in between. The CDR3 covers 13 residues. The CDR3 sequence is CATQFGNTGELFF. For the CDR3, the DNA is TGTGCCACCCAATTCGGGAACACCGGGGAGCTGTTTTTT.

By frequency in the sample, this clonotype is medium-sized (0.01 to 0.1%). The chain is built from TRBV6-6 and TRBJ1-1, with TRBD1 matching over 10 bases. The CDR3 sequence is 16 residues long. The germline V gene encodes CDR1 MNHNY and CDR2 SVGAGI (reference sequence). V trimming: 5 bases; J trimming: 2 bases; junction bases outside the gene matches: 8. CDR3 nucleotides: TGTGCCAGCAGTAATGACAGGGGGCTTGGAAACACTGAAGCTTTCTTT. Protein: CASSNDRGLGNTEAFF.

This clonotype is labeled large. CDR3 amino acids: CASSYRLAGAISVTYEQYF. In DNA, the CDR3 is TGTGCCAGCAGTTACCGACTAGCGGGGGCCATAAGTGTTACCTACGAGCAGTACTTC. This rearrangement joins TRBV6-5 to TRBJ2-7; 12 nucleotides agree with TRBD2. Germline CDR1 reads MNHEY; CDR2 reads SVGAGI. The CDR3 sequence is 19 residues long. The ends lost 2 bases at V and 2 bases at J; junction bases unmatched: 13.

This clonotype is judged medium-sized (0.01 to 0.1%). The chain joins TRBV27 to TRBJ2-3; D perhaps matches TRBD2 (5 bases). Germline-derived CDR1 and CDR2 are MNHEY and SMNVEV (reference sequence). Trimming removed 2 bases at V and 4 bases at J, with 16 bases between. CDR3 length equals 16 residues. The CDR3 DNA follows: TGTGCCAGCAGTTTAGGACTCCTAAGTTGGGCAGATACGCAGTATTTT. It codes for CASSLGLLSWADTQYF.

This clonotype was seen more than once but under ten times. The chain couples TRBV3-1 to TRBJ2-7; no reliable D call. CDR1 is LGHDT and CDR2 is YNNKEL in the germline V gene (reference sequence). V dropped 1 base and J dropped 2 bases, with 6 bases sitting between them. The CDR3 runs to 13 residues. CDR3 sequence (DNA): TGTGCCAGCAGCCAAGGGTTAACCTACGAGCAGTACTTC. Protein: CASSQGLTYEQYF.

This clonotype was seen a handful of times. The chain recombines TRBV18 with TRBJ2-3; TRBD2 aligns across 9 bases. The CDR3 extends over 17 amino acids. The V gene end was trimmed by 1 base and the J gene end by 1 base; junction bases not matched to a gene: 6. The V gene's germline CDR1 is KGHSH and CDR2 LQKENI. CDR3 amino acids: CASSPLVRGGGTDTQYF. CDR3 nucleotides: TGTGCCAGCTCACCACTAGTACGCGGGGGGGGCACAGATACGCAGTATTTT. The entire variable domain, with the rest obtained from reference TRBV18 and TRBJ2-3, is as follows: NAGVMQNPRHLVRRRGQEARLRCSPMKGHSHVYWYRQLPEEGLKFMVYLQKENIIDESGMPKERFSAEFPKEGPSILRIQQVVRGDSAAYFCASSPLVRGGGTDTQYFGPGTRLTVL.

The chain joins TRBV12-3 or TRBV12-4 to TRBJ2-3; D gene ambiguous. V lost 8 bases and J 6 bases, leaving 9 bases between the germline ends. This CDR3 is 11 amino acids long. As DNA, the CDR3 is TGTGCCAGCGCCTTGGCGGATACGCAGTATTTT. Residues: CASALADTQYF.

This clonotype was observed a few times. The gene calls are TRBV5-1 and TRBJ2-2, with D hard to call. Germline loops: CDR1 SGHRS, CDR2 YFSETQ. The CDR3 totals 15 residues. Trimming cost V 0 bases and J 4 bases, with 10 bases left between them. The CDR3 sequence is CASSLGSGSTGELFF. The CDR3 nucleotides read TGCGCCAGCAGCTTGGGCTCAGGCTCCACCGGGGAGCTGTTTTTT.

To note about this clonotype: The junction shows a germline mismatch at one end, possibly a read error. The chain links TRBV7-9 to TRBJ2-2; TRBD1 might be the D (6 bases). The CDR3 loop spans 15 amino acids. Germline V gene data show CDR1 as SEHNR and CDR2 as FQNEAQ (reference sequence). The CDR3 is CASSLATGLTRELFF. The CDR3 DNA follows: TGTGCCAGCAGCTTAGCGACAGGACTCACCCGGGAGCTGTTTTTT.

In this sample, this clonotype turned up a few times. The genes are TRBV3-1 and TRBJ2-4, with TRBD1 as a possible D gene (5 bases). Between the trimmed V and J ends, which lost 4 bases and 1 base, there was a span of 14 bases. This CDR3 spans 16 amino acids. In germline, CDR1 is LGHDT, CDR2 YNNKEL (reference sequence). DNA of the CDR3: TGTGCCAGCAGCCTGGGGCCCGCCGTGGCCAAAAACATTCAGTACTTC. Translated, it gives CASSLGPAVAKNIQYF.

By share, this clonotype counts as medium-sized. The rearrangement links TRBV12-3 or TRBV12-4 to TRBJ1-1; 8 nucleotides align to TRBD1. The CDR3 runs 13 residues. V lost 6 bases and J lost 6; bases outside the gene matches: 6. For the CDR3, the DNA is TGTGCCAGCAGCGAGATGGACAGGGCTGAAGCTTTCTTT. Translated, it gives CASSEMDRAEAFF.

J is TRBJ1-1 and V is TRBV5-4, with D perhaps TRBD1 (6 bases). The germline V and J ends were trimmed by 6 bases and 5 bases, with 17 bases remaining between them. The germline gives CDR1 SGHNT, CDR2 YYREEE (reference sequence). The CDR3 is 14 amino acids. In DNA, the CDR3 is TGTGCCAGCACACTACAGAGGGGGGAGACTGAAGCTTTCTTT. Encoded protein: CASTLQRGETEAFF.

This chain links TRBV7-8 with TRBJ1-3; D not resolved. Trimming removed 2 bases from V and 0 bases from J, with 5 bases in between. This CDR3 comprises 14 residues. Germline values: CDR1 SGHVS, CDR2 FQNEAQ. DNA of the CDR3: TGTGCCAGCAGCTTAACGGTCTCTGGAAACACCATATATTTT. Protein product: CASSLTVSGNTIYF.

The chain couples TRBV6-5 to TRBJ2-7; no firm D call. The CDR3 is 15 residues long. CDR1 and CDR2 from the germline V gene are MNHEY and SVGAGI. Trimming stripped 0 bases from V and 3 bases from J, with 12 bases between. CDR3 sequence reads: CASSYSSGSLYEQYF. The CDR3, as DNA: TGTGCCAGCAGTTACTCGAGTGGTTCCCTCTACGAGCAGTACTTC.

This clonotype is medium-sized within its sample. The J gene is TRBJ2-2, the V gene TRBV18; perhaps TRBD2 as D (6 bases). The CDR3 is 13 amino acids. Germline V lookup: CDR1 KGHSH, CDR2 LQKENI. Deletions cut 10 bases from V and 1 base from J, with 10 bases between. CDR3 nucleotide sequence: TGTGCCACCAACGGGGGGAACACCGGGGAGCTGTTTTTT. Translated: CATNGGNTGELFF.

This clonotype has only a few counts. DNA of the CDR3: TGTGCCAGCGTAACAGGGCGGAGGCAGGGGAAGGGGGAGCTGTTTTTT. This translates into CASVTGRRQGKGELFF. The rearrangement links TRBV7-2 to TRBJ2-2; a weak D match, TRBD1 (6 bases). V was clipped by 8 bases and J by 8 bases, with 24 bases between them. Germline values: CDR1 SGHTA, CDR2 FQGNSA. CDR3 size: 16 residues.

This clonotype was counted a few times. This chain joins TRBV7-2 and TRBJ2-7; TRBD2 matches 14 bases. The CDR3 covers 15 residues. Germline V gives CDR1 SGHTA, CDR2 FQGNSA. V was pared by 5 bases and J by 4 bases, with 4 bases of the junction left unmatched. In nucleotides, the CDR3 is TGTGCCAGCAGCCAGGGACTAGCGGGGGCATACGAGCAGTACTTC. Translation gives CASSQGLAGAYEQYF.

This clonotype was counted at least ten times. The chain uses TRBV18 and TRBJ1-6; D gene ambiguous. Germline CDR1 KGHSH, CDR2 LQKENI. V was trimmed by 1 base and J by 5 bases, leaving 9 bases between them. This CDR3 contains 15 residues. CDR3 amino acids: CASSPQRTDNSPLHF. The CDR3 coding sequence is TGTGCCAGCTCACCACAGAGGACCGATAATTCACCCCTCCACTTT.

The chain is built from TRBV5-1 and TRBJ2-5; 10 positions agree with TRBD2. This CDR3 has 15 amino acids. J gave up 5 bases and V 4 bases, and 8 bases lay outside the gene matches. Germline loops: CDR1 SGHRS, CDR2 YFSETQ. The CDR3: CASSSIAGGMETQYF. CDR3 coding DNA: TGCGCCAGCAGCAGTATAGCGGGGGGTATGGAGACCCAGTACTTC.

This chain joins TRBV20-1 and TRBJ2-7, with TRBD1 identical over 8 bases. This CDR3 region has 15 residues. V dropped 3 bases and J dropped 4; count of bases not matched to a gene: 11. Looked up from germline, CDR1 is DFQATT and CDR2 is SNEGSKA (reference sequence). The chain's CDR3 is CSARDPGQGVYEQYF. CDR3 in DNA: TGCAGTGCTAGGGACCCAGGACAGGGTGTGTACGAGCAGTACTTC.

V usage is TRBV6-5 and J usage is TRBJ1-6, with D maybe TRBD1 (5 bases). V was cut by 5 bases and J by 0 bases, with 8 bases left in between. This CDR3 comprises 15 residues. Germline V CDR1 and CDR2: MNHEY, SVGAGI. CDR3 protein: CASSLGGSYNSPLHF. The CDR3 nucleotides are TGTGCCAGCAGTCTCGGGGGCTCCTATAATTCACCCCTCCACTTT.

CDR3 in DNA: TGTGCCAGCAGCTACCGGACAGGTGGTTGGACCAGGGGGCTGTTTTTT. It translates to CASSYRTGGWTRGLFF. The gene calls are TRBV7-9 and TRBJ2-2; 7 bases map to TRBD1. The CDR3 loop spans 16 amino acids. Germline assignment: CDR1 SEHNR and CDR2 FQNEAQ (reference sequence). Trimming took 4 bases from V and 13 from J; bases not matched to a gene: 18.

This clonotype was counted between two and nine times. The chain is built from TRBV6-6 and TRBJ1-4; 8 bases line up with TRBD1. Germline V gene lookup returns CDR1 MNHNY and CDR2 SVGAGI (reference sequence). The junction had 10 bases not matched to a gene; V was cut back by 5 bases and J by 2 bases. The CDR3 length is 17 residues. This CDR3 is CASSRWTGPRTNEKLFF. CDR3 DNA: TGTGCCAGCAGTAGATGGACAGGGCCTAGGACTAATGAAAAACTGTTTTTT.

V is TRBV19 and J is TRBJ1-5, with a tentative D call TRBD1 (5 bases). CDR3 size: 17 residues. V lost 4 bases to trimming and J lost 0 bases, with 16 bases between them. Germline CDR1 reads LNHDA; CDR2 reads SQIVND (reference sequence). CDR3: CASSKNGAGYSNQPQHF. CDR3 coding DNA: TGTGCCAGTAGTAAAAACGGGGCAGGGTATAGCAATCAGCCCCAGCATTTT.